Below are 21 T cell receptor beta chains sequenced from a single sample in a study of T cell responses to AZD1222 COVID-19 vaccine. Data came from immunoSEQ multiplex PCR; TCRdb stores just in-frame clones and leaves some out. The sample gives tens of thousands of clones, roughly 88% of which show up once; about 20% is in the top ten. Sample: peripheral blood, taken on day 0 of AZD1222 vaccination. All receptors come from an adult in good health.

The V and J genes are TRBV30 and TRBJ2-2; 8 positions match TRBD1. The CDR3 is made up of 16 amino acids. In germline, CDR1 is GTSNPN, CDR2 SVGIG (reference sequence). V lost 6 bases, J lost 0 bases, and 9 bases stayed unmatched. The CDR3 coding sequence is TGTGCCTGCCCTCCAGGACAGGGCACGAACACCGGGGAGCTGTTTTTT. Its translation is CACPPGQGTNTGELFF.

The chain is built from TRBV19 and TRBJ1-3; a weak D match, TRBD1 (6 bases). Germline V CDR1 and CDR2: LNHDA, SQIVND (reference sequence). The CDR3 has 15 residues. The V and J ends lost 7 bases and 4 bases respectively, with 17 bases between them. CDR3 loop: CASTLGGRYGNTIYF. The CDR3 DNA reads TGTGCCAGTACCCTAGGGGGGCGCTACGGAAACACCATATATTTT.

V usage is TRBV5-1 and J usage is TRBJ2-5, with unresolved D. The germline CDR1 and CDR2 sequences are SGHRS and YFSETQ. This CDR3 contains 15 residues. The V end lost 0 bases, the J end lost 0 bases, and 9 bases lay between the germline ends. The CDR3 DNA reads TGCGCCAGCAGCTTGGATCACACATACCAAGAGACCCAGTACTTC. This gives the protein CASSLDHTYQETQYF.

The CDR3 bases are TGTGCCAGCTCACCGCCCGGGCAGCGAGATACGCAGTATTTT. Translation: CASSPPGQRDTQYF. The genes are TRBV18 and TRBJ2-3; the D is unclear. CDR1 and CDR2 (germline): KGHSH, LQKENI. With 3 bases removed from V and 5 bases from J, the gap between germline ends came to 12 bases. This CDR3 is 14 amino acids long.

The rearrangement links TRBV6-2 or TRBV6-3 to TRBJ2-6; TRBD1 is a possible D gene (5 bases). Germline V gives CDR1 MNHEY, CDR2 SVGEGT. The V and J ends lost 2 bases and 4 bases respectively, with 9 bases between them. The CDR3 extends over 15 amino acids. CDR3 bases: TGTGCCAGCAGTTACCAGGGATCCGGGGCCAACGTCCTGACTTTC. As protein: CASSYQGSGANVLTF.

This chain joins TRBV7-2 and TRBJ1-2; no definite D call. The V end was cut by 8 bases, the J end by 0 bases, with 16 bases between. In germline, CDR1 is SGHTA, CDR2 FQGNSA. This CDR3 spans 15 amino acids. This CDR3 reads CASFPRATANYGYTF. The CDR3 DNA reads TGTGCCAGCTTTCCCCGGGCCACAGCTAACTATGGCTACACCTTC.

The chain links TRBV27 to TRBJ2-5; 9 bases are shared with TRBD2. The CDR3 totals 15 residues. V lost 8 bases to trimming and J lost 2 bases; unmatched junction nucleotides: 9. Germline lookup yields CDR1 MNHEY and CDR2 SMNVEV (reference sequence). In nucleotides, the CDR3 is TGTGCCAGCGGTTACAGCGGGGGGTTACAAGAGACCCAGTACTTC. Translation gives CASGYSGGLQETQYF.

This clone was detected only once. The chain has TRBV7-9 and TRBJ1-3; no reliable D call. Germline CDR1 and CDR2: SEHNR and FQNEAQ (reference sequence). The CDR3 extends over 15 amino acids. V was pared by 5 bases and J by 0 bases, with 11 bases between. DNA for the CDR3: TGTGCCAGCAGCCGCGGTGGGTCCTCTGGAAACACCATATATTTT. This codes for CASSRGGSSGNTIYF.

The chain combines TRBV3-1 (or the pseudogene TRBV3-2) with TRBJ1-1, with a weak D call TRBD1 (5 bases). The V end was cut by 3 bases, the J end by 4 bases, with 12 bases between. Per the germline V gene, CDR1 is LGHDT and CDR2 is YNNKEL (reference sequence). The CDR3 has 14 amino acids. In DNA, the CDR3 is TGTGCCAGCAGCCACGCTTACGGGGGCACTGAAGCTTTCTTT. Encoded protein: CASSHAYGGTEAFF.

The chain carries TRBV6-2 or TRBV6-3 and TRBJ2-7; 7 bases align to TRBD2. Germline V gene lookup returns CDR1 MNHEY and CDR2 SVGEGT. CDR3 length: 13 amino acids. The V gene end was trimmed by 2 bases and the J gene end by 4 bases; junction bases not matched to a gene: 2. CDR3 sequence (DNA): TGTGCCAGCAGTTACCAGGGAGGGTACGAGCAGTACTTC. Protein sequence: CASSYQGGYEQYF.

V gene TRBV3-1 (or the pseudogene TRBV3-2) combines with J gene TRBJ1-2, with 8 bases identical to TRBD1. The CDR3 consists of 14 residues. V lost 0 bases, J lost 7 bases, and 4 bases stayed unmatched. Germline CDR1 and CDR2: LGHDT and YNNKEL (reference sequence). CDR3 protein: CASSQDGQGAGYTF. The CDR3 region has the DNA TGTGCCAGCAGCCAAGATGGGCAGGGGGCTGGCTACACCTTC.

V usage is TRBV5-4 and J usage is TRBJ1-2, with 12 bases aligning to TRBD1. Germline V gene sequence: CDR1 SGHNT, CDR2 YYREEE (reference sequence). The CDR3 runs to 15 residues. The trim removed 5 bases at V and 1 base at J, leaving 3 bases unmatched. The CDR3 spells CASRGQGALNYGYTF. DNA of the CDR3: TGTGCCAGCAGGGGACAGGGGGCGCTTAACTATGGCTACACCTTC.

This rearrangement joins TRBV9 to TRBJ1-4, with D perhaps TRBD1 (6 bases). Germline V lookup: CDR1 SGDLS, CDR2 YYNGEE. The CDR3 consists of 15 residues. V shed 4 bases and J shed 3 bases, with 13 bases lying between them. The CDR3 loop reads CASSTRDIPNEKLFF. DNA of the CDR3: TGTGCCAGCAGCACCCGGGACATCCCTAATGAAAAACTGTTTTTT.

The CDR3 sequence: CASSPGLAGDLYEQYF. For the CDR3, the DNA is TGTGCCAGCAGCCCGGGACTAGCGGGGGACCTCTACGAGCAGTACTTC. V gene TRBV9 combines with J gene TRBJ2-7; 14 bases line up with TRBD2. Looked up from germline, CDR1 is SGDLS and CDR2 is YYNGEE. This CDR3 comprises 16 residues. Trimming took 4 bases from V and 3 from J; bases not matched to a gene: 6.

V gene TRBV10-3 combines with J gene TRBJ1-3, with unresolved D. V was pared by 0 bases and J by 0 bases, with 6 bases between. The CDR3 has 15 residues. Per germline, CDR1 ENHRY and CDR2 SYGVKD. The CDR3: CAISESNLSGNTIYF. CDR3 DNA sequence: TGTGCCATCAGTGAGTCAAACCTCTCTGGAAACACCATATATTTT.

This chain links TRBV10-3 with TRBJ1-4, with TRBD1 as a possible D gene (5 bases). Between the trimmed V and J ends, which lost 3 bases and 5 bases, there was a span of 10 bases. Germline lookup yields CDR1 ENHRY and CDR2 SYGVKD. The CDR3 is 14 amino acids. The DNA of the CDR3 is TGTGCCATCAGTGACCGGGGCAGAAATGAAAAACTGTTTTTT. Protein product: CAISDRGRNEKLFF.

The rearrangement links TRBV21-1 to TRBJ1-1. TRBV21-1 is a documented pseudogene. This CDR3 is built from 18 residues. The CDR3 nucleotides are TGTGCCAGCAGCAAAGAAGGGGGGGCAGGGAATATGAACACTGAAGCTTTCTTT. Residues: CASSKEGGAGNMNTEAFF.

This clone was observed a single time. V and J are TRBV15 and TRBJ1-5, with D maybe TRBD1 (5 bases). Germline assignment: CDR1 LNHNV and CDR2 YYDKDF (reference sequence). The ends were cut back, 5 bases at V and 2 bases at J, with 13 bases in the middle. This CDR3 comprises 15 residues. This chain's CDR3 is CATSGPGGRNQPQHF. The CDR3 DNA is TGTGCCACCAGCGGCCCCGGGGGTCGCAATCAGCCCCAGCATTTT.

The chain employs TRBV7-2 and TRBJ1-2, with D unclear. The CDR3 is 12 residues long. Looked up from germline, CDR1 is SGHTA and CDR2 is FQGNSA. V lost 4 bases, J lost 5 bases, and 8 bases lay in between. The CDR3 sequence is CASSSGLYGYTF. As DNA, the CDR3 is TGTGCCAGCAGCTCGGGTCTATATGGCTACACCTTC.

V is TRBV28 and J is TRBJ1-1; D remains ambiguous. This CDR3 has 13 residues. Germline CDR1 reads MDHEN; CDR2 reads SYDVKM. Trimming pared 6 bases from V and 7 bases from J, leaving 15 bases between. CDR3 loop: CASRTGGYGEAFF. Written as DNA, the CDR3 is TGTGCCAGCAGGACGGGCGGGTACGGTGAAGCTTTCTTT.

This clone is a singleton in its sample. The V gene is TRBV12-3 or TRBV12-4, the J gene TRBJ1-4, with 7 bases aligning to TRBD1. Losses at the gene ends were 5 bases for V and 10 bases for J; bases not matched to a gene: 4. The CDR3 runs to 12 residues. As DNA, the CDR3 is TGTGCCAGCAGTACAGGGGTGGGAAAACTGTTTTTT. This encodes CASSTGVGKLFF.